This TCR beta chain is drawn from a study of blood T cell repertoires in COVID-19. Study overall: Sites across the United States, Italy and Spain contributed samples from acute and convalescent COVID-19. In each case, the material was cDNA or gDNA derived from T cells, B-cell-depleted T cells, or PBMCs.

Source study methods: Estimation of nucleated cell counts relied on the amplification of reference gene primers. Data came from immunoSEQ multiplex PCR; TCRdb stores just in-frame clones and leaves some out. V and J calls and clone size are as listed in that table; D and trimming were resolved from the DNA. The sample records more than 140,000 clones, about four fifths being singletons. The V segment lost 4 bases and the J segment 4 bases; nucleotides outside the gene matches: 10. CDR3 length equals 16 residues. Germline-derived CDR1 and CDR2 are MNHEY and SMNVEV (reference sequence). The TCR sequence derives from a human donor in a cohort sampled during active COVID-19. The chain employs TRBV27 and TRBJ2-7, with 10 bases aligning to TRBD2. The sequenced sample was peripheral blood. The CDR3 reads CASSYTSQREGYEQYF. CDR3 bases: TGTGCCAGCAGTTATACCTCTCAGCGGGAGGGATACGAGCAGTACTTC.